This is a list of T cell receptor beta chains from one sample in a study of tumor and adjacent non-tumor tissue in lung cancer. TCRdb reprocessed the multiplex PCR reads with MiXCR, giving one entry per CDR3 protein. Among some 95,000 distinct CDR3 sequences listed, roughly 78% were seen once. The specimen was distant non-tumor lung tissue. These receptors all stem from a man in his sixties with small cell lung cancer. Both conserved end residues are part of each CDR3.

CDR3 protein: CVSSLNSEYYEQYF
V gene: TRBV7-9
J gene: TRBJ2-7

CDR3 protein: CASSFEEGLDKQYF
V gene: TRBV11-2
J gene: TRBJ2-1

CDR3 protein: CASSLRRGVYNEQFF
V gene: TRBV7-3
J gene: TRBJ2-1

CDR3 protein: CAISEGTPYYKEQFF
V gene: TRBV10-3
J gene: TRBJ2-1

CDR3 protein: CASRHQASARANVLTF
V gene: TRBV6-2/TRBV6-3
J gene: TRBJ2-6

CDR3 protein: CASSLGSDIEAFF
V gene: TRBV5-6
J gene: TRBJ1-1

CDR3 protein: CASSYSGGVGNERFF
V gene: TRBV6-5
J gene: TRBJ2-1

CDR3 protein: CATSQGLRTNTGKLFF
V gene: TRBV4-2
J gene: TRBJ2-2

CDR3 protein: CAWSVGFAYEQYF
V gene: TRBV30
J gene: TRBJ2-7

CDR3 protein: CAGSSGQGNEKLFF
V gene: TRBV5-1
J gene: TRBJ1-4

CDR3 protein: CASGTWKGKNHPQHF
V gene: TRBV6-1
J gene: TRBJ1-5

CDR3 protein: CASSEVPTGGASKTHYF
V gene: TRBV6-1
J gene: TRBJ2-5

CDR3 protein: CASSLVGNSYNEQLF
V gene: TRBV13
J gene: TRBJ2-1

CDR3 protein: CASGPPQGTGGDTQYF
V gene: TRBV12-3/TRBV12-4
J gene: TRBJ2-3

CDR3 protein: CASSRDRVAYYEQFF
V gene: TRBV10-2
J gene: TRBJ2-1

CDR3 protein: CASSPSPLGQSYEQYF
V gene: TRBV5-1
J gene: TRBJ2-7

CDR3 protein: CVSTFAQGVRSGNTIYF
V gene: TRBV7-2
J gene: TRBJ1-3

CDR3 protein: CASSDNGQANTGELFF
V gene: TRBV2
J gene: TRBJ2-2

CDR3 protein: CSGSPLRRYYNKQFF
V gene: TRBV29-1
J gene: TRBJ2-1

CDR3 protein: CGSSLTDDNSPLHF
V gene: TRBV11-2
J gene: TRBJ1-6

CDR3 protein: CASSEGPFGDTQYF
V gene: TRBV2
J gene: TRBJ2-3

CDR3 protein: CASSYSLDRGHSPLHF
V gene: TRBV6-5
J gene: TRBJ1-6

CDR3 protein: CARSQNDGSSYNSHLRF
V gene: TRBV13
J gene: TRBJ1-6

CDR3 protein: CARNQDLSANTGELFF
V gene: TRBV4-2
J gene: TRBJ2-2

CDR3 protein: CASSLDQGGETQYF
V gene: TRBV28
J gene: TRBJ2-5

CDR3 protein: CASSFSEPQHF
V gene: TRBV7-9
J gene: TRBJ1-5

CDR3 protein: CSAALTGGFYEQYF
V gene: TRBV29-1
J gene: TRBJ2-7

CDR3 protein: CASSSASNRFGNQYF
V gene: TRBV11-3
J gene: TRBJ2-5

CDR3 protein: CASSFGRAPNNEQFF
V gene: TRBV7-3
J gene: TRBJ2-1